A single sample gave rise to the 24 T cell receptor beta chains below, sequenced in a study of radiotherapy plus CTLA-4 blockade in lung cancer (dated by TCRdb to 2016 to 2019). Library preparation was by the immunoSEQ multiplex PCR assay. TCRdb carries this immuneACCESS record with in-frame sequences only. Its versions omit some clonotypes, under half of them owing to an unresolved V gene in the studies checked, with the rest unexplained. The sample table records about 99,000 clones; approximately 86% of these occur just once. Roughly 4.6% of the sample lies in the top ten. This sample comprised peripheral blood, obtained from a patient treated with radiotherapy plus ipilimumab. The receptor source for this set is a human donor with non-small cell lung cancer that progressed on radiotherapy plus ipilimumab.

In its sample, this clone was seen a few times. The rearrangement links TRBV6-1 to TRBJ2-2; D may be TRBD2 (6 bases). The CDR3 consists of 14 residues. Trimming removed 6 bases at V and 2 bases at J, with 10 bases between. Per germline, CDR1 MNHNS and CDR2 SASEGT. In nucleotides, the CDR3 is TGTGCCAGCAGGCCCGGGGGAAACACCGGGGAGCTGTTTTTT. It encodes CASRPGGNTGELFF.

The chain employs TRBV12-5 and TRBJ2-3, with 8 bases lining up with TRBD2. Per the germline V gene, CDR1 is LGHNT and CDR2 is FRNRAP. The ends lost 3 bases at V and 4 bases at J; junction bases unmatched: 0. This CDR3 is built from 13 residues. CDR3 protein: CASGFGGADTQYF. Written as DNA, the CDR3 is TGTGCTAGTGGTTTCGGGGGGGCAGATACGCAGTATTTT.

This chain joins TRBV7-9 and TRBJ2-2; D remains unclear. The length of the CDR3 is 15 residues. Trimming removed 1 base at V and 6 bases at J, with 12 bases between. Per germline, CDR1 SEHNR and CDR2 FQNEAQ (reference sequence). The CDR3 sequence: CASSLGQVSSGELFF. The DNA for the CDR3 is TGTGCCAGCAGCTTAGGTCAGGTATCCTCCGGGGAGCTGTTTTTT.

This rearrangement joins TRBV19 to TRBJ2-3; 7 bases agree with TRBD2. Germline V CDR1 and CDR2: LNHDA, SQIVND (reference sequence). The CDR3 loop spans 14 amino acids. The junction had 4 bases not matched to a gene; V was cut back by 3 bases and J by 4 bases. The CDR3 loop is CASSISGKADTQYF. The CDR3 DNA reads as TGTGCCAGTAGTATCAGCGGGAAGGCAGATACGCAGTATTTT.

The CDR3 protein is CASSVGTAAKQETQYF. CDR3 nucleotides: TGTGCCAGCAGCGTTGGTACAGCGGCTAAGCAAGAGACCCAGTACTTC. V and J are TRBV9 and TRBJ2-5, with D tentatively TRBD2 (5 bases). The V end lost 2 bases, the J end lost 2 bases, and 16 bases lay between the germline ends. The CDR3 loop spans 16 amino acids. The germline V gene encodes CDR1 SGDLS and CDR2 YYNGEE.

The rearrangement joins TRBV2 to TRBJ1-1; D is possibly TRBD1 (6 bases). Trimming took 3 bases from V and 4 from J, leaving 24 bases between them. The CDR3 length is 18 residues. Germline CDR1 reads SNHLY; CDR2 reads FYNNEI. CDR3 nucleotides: TGTGCCAGCAGTGACCGCACAGGGATCCGGGGGTTTCGCACTGAAGCTTTCTTT. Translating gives CASSDRTGIRGFRTEAFF.

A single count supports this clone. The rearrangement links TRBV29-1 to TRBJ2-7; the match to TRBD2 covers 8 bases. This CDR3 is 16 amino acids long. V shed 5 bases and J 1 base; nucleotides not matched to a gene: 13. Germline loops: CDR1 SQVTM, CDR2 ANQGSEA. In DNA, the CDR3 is TGCAGCGTTCTCAGGTCGGGCGGGAGGAGGTCCTACGAGCAGTACTTC. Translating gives CSVLRSGGRRSYEQYF.

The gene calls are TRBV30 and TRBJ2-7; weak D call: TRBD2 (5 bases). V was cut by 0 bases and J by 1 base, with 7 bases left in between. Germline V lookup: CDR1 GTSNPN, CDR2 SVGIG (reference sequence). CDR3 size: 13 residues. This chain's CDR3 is CAWSVQRSYEQYF. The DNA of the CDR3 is TGTGCCTGGAGTGTACAGCGGTCCTACGAGCAGTACTTC.

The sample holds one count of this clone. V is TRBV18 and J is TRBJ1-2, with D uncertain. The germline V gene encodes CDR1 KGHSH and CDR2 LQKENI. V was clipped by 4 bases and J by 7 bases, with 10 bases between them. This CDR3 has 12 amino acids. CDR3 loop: CASSRPSGGYTF. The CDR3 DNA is TGTGCCAGCTCACGCCCCTCGGGTGGCTACACCTTC.

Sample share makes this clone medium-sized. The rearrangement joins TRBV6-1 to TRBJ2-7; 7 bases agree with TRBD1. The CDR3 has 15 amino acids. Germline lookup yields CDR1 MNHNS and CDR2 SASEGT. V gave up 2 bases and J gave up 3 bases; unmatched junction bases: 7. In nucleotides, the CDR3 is TGTGCCAGCAGTGAACAGACAGGGACCCGCTACGAGCAGTACTTC. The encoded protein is CASSEQTGTRYEQYF.

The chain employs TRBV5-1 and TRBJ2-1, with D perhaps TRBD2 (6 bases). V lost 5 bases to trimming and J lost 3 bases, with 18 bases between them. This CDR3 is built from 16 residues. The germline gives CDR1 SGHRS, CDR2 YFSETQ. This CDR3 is CASSHLGGTLYNEQFF. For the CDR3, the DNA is TGCGCCAGCAGTCATCTAGGCGGGACGCTCTACAATGAGCAGTTCTTC.

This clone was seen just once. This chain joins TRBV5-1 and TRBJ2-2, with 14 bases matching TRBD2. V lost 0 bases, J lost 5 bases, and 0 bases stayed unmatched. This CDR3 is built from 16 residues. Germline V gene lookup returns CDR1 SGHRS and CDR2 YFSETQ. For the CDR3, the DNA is TGCGCCAGCAGCTTGGGACTAGCGGGAGGGACCGGGGAGCTGTTTTTT. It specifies CASSLGLAGGTGELFF.

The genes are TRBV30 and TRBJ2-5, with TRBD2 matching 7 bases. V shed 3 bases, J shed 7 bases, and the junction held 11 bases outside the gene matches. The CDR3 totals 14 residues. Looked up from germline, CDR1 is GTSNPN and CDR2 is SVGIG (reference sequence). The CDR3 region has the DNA TGTGCCTGGAGACATCTAGCGGCCTCGGGGACCCAGTACTTC. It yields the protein CAWRHLAASGTQYF.

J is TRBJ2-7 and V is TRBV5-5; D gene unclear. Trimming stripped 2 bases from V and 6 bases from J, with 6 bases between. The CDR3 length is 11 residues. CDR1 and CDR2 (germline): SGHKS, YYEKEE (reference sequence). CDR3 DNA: TGTGCCAGCAGCTTCCGCGGCGAGCAGTACTTC. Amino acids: CASSFRGEQYF.

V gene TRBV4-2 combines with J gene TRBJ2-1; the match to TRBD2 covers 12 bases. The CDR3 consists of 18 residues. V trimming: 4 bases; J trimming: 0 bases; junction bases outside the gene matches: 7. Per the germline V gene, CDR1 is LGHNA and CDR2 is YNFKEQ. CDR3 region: CASSRGLAGSSSYNEQFF. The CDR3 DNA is TGTGCCAGCAGCCGGGGACTAGCGGGCTCAAGCTCCTACAATGAGCAGTTCTTC.

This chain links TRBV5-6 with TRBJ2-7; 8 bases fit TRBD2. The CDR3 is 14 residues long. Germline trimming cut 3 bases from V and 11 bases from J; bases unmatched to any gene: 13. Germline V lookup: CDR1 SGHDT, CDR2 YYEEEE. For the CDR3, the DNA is TGTGCCAGCAGCTCCCAGGTTGGCGGGAGGTTCGAGTACTTC. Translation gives CASSSQVGGRFEYF.

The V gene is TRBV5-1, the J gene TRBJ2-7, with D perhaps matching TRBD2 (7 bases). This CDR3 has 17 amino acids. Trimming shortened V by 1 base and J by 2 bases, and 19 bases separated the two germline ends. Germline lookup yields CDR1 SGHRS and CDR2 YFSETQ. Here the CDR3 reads CASSLRGSAGEAYEQYF. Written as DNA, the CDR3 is TGCGCCAGCAGCTTGAGGGGGTCGGCGGGAGAGGCCTACGAGCAGTACTTC.

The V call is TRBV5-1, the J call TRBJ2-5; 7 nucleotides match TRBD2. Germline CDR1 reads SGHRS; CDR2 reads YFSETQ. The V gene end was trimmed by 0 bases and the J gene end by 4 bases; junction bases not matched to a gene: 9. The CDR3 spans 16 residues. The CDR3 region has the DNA TGCGCCAGCAGCTTGGCTAGACTAGCCGGGGTAGAGACCCAGTACTTC. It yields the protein CASSLARLAGVETQYF.

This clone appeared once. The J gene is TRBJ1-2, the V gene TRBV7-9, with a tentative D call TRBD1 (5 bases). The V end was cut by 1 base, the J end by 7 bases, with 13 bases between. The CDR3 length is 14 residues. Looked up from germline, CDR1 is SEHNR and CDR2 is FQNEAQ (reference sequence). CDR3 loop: CASSLEGREFGYTF. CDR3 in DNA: TGTGCCAGCAGCTTAGAGGGCAGGGAGTTTGGCTACACCTTC.

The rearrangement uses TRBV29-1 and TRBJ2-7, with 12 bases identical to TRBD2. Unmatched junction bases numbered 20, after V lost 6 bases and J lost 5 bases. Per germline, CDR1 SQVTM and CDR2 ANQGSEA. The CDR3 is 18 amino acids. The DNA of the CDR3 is TGCAGCGTCGCTCGGGACAGGGCCTCTAGCGGGAGGGCCCACGAGCAGTACTTC. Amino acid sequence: CSVARDRASSGRAHEQYF.

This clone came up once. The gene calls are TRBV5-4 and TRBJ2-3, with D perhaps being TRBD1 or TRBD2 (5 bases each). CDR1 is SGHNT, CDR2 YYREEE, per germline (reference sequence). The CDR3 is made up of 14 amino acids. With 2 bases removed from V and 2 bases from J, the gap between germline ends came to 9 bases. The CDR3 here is CASSLSGLTDTQYF. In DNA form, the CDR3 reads TGTGCCAGCAGCTTATCGGGGCTCACAGATACGCAGTATTTT.

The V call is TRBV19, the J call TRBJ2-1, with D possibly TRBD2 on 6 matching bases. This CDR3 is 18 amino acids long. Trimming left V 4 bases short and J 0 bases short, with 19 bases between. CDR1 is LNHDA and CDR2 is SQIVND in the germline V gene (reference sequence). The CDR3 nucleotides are TGTGCCAGTAGTAAACGTGGGGGAGGAACAAGCTCCTACAATGAGCAGTTCTTC. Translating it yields CASSKRGGGTSSYNEQFF. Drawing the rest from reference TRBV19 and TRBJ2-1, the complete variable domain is DGGITQSPKYLFRKEGQNVTLSCEQNLNHDAMYWYRQDPGQGLRLIYYSQIVNDFQKGDIAEGYSVSREKKESFPLTVTSAQKNPTAFYLCASSKRGGGTSSYNEQFFGPGTRLTVL.

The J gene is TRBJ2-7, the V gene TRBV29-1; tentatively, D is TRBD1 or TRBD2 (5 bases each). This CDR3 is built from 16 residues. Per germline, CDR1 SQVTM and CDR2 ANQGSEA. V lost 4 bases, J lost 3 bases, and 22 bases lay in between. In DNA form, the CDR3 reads TGCAGCGTTGTTAAGCATCCGGGACGGATAAACTACGAGCAGTACTTC. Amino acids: CSVVKHPGRINYEQYF.

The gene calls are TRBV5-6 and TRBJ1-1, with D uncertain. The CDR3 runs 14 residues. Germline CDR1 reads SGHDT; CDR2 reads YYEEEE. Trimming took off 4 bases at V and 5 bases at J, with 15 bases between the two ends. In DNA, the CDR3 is TGTGCCAGCAGCCAAGCCCCCCGGCAGACTGAAGCTTTCTTT. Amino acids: CASSQAPRQTEAFF.